This TCR beta chain was sequenced during a study of T cell repertoires in cytomegalovirus infection. One entry per CDR3 protein results from TCRdb running MiXCR on the reads. The sample lists fewer than 350,000 distinct CDR3 sequences; 17% were seen once. V was trimmed by 3 bases and J by 2 bases, leaving 5 bases between them. The CDR3 loop spans 13 amino acids. Many counts were recorded for this clonotype. The chain carries TRBV12-3 or TRBV12-4 and TRBJ1-5; D gene unclear. This TCR was sampled from a human donor in good health (CMV status not recorded). Some clones in this sample may be carry-over from other donors' samples. Sequencing was performed on PBMCs. CDR3 loop: CASSLKGNQPQHF. The CDR3 coding sequence is TGTGCCAGCAGTTTGAAGGGCAATCAGCCCCAGCATTTT.